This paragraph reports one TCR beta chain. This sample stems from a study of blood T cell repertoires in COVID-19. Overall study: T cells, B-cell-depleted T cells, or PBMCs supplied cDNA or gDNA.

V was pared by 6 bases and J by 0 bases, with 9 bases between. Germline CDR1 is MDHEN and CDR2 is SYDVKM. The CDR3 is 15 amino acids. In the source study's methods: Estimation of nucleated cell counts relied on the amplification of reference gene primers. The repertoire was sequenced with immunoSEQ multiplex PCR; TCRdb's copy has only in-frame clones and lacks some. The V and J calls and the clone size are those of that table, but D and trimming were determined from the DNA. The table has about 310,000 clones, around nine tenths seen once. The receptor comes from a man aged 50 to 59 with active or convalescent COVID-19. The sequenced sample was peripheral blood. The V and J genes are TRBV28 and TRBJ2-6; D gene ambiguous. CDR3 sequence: CASSPTGSGANVLTF. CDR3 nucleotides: TGTGCCAGCAGCCCGACTGGCTCTGGGGCCAACGTCCTGACTTTC.